Following are 28 T cell receptor beta chains from one sample sequenced in a study of HIV-infected children after antiretroviral therapy interruption. Treatment reported: PENTA 11 planned treatment interruption arm or continuous ART arm. Unique molecular identifiers were included in an RNA-based 3' RACE TCR library. From the 3' RACE reads, TCRdb called clonotypes with MiXCR, one entry per CDR3 protein. The sample holds fewer than 7,500 distinct CDR3 sequences, approximately 16% seen once. Specimen: CD45RO+ CD8+ T cells from PBMCs, pooled from several time points, collected from a donor given antiretroviral therapy, either interrupted or continuous. Subset given: memory CD8+ CD45RO+ CD45RA- T cells. All receptors derive from a pool of human donors with HIV.

The chain uses TRBV6-5 and TRBJ2-2; 8 bases map to TRBD1. Germline V lookup: CDR1 MNHEY, CDR2 SVGAGI. The CDR3 has 17 amino acids. Unmatched junction bases numbered 6, after V lost 0 bases and J lost 3 bases. DNA for the CDR3: TGTGCCAGCAGTTACTCCGCCGGGACAGGATACACCGGGGAGCTGTTTTTT. Protein product: CASSYSAGTGYTGELFF.

This clonotype was detected many times. The chain couples TRBV12-3 or TRBV12-4 to TRBJ1-2; 8 nucleotides match TRBD1. The trim removed 5 bases at V and 7 bases at J, leaving 12 bases unmatched. The CDR3 sequence is 15 residues long. CDR3 sequence reads: CASSPDRVAGGGYTF. CDR3 DNA sequence: TGTGCCAGCAGTCCGGACAGGGTGGCGGGAGGTGGCTACACCTTC.

This chain uses TRBV12-3 or TRBV12-4 with TRBJ2-4; D gene unclear. The CDR3 is 16 amino acids. Trimming left V 6 bases short and J 0 bases short, with 15 bases between. In DNA form, the CDR3 reads TGTGCCAGCAGCCCCACAGAAATCCTAGCCAAAAACATTCAGTACTTC. Amino acids: CASSPTEILAKNIQYF.

This clonotype is large (0.1 to 1%) in the sample. The chain recombines TRBV6-5 with TRBJ1-1; 7 positions agree with TRBD1. In germline, CDR1 is MNHEY, CDR2 SVGAGI. The CDR3 contains 14 residues. V dropped 0 bases and J dropped 6; count of bases not matched to a gene: 4. For the CDR3, the DNA is TGTGCCAGCAGTTACTCGACAGGGACCCCTGAAGCTTTCTTT. Residues: CASSYSTGTPEAFF.

This rearrangement joins TRBV12-3 or TRBV12-4 to TRBJ2-2; 8 bases match TRBD2. V was clipped by 8 bases and J by 6 bases; unmatched bases: 2. The CDR3 loop spans 12 amino acids. The CDR3 sequence: CASRSGAGELFF. The CDR3 bases are TGTGCCAGCCGTAGCGGGGCCGGGGAGCTGTTTTTT.

By sample share, this clonotype is medium-sized (0.01 to 0.1%). The chain joins TRBV7-9 to TRBJ2-1, with 9 nucleotides matching TRBD1. With V trimmed by 5 bases and J by 8 bases, 10 bases remained unmatched. The CDR3 length is 15 residues. Germline lookup yields CDR1 SEHNR and CDR2 FQNEAQ (reference sequence). The CDR3 bases are TGTGCCAGCAGCGACGGGACAGGGATCAGGGATGAGCAGTTCTTC. As protein: CASSDGTGIRDEQFF.

The table lists this clonotype with many counts. The chain uses TRBV6-5 and TRBJ1-1; D is ambiguous. Germline CDR1 and CDR2: MNHEY and SVGAGI. Trimming removed 2 bases at V and 2 bases at J, with 9 bases between. CDR3 length equals 14 residues. CDR3 sequence: CASSYAGLNTEAFF. The CDR3 DNA follows: TGTGCCAGCAGTTACGCCGGCCTAAACACTGAAGCTTTCTTT.

This clonotype is categorized as medium-sized. The rearrangement joins TRBV7-2 to TRBJ2-3, with 9 bases fitting TRBD2. CDR3 length: 17 amino acids. With V trimmed by 7 bases and J by 0 bases, 11 bases remained unmatched. The germline gives CDR1 SGHTA, CDR2 FQGNSA. The CDR3 DNA sequence: TGTGCCAGCAATTTAAGCGGGGGGAAATATAGCACAGATACGCAGTATTTT. Translation: CASNLSGGKYSTDTQYF.

This clonotype was seen ten or more times. The J gene is TRBJ2-3, the V gene TRBV7-3; D is perhaps TRBD2 (5 bases). CDR3 length: 13 amino acids. V was trimmed by 0 bases and J by 5 bases, leaving 6 bases between them. The germline V gene encodes CDR1 SGHTA and CDR2 FQGTGA. As DNA, the CDR3 is TGTGCCAGCAGCTTAACCGGGGTAGATACGCAGTATTTT. Amino acids: CASSLTGVDTQYF.

CDR3 protein: CASSQAAGTGSYEQYF. The CDR3 bases are TGCGCCAGCAGCCAAGCCGCCGGGACAGGATCCTACGAGCAGTACTTC. This chain connects TRBV4-3 to TRBJ2-7; TRBD1 matches at 8 bases. V was pared by 1 base and J by 1 base, with 6 bases of the junction left unmatched. Germline V gives CDR1 LGHNA, CDR2 YSLEER. The CDR3 sequence is 16 residues long.

This clonotype was seen at least ten times. The chain has TRBV2 and TRBJ2-7, with D perhaps TRBD1 (6 bases). The CDR3 is 14 residues long. V was shortened by 8 bases and J by 2 bases, with 16 bases between the two germline ends. Germline lookup yields CDR1 SNHLY and CDR2 FYNNEI. The CDR3 loop is CASRTALKAYEQYF. In nucleotides, the CDR3 is TGTGCCAGCCGGACAGCTCTCAAGGCCTACGAGCAGTACTTC.

Sample share makes this clonotype medium-sized (0.01 to 0.1%). The chain uses TRBV2 and TRBJ2-2; no definite D call. The CDR3 is made up of 13 amino acids. V was cut by 5 bases and J by 1 base, with 5 bases left in between. CDR1 is SNHLY and CDR2 is FYNNEI in the germline V gene. The CDR3 DNA follows: TGTGCCAGCAGTCAGGAGAACACCGGGGAGCTGTTTTTT. It yields the protein CASSQENTGELFF. Variable domain in full (rest from reference TRBV2 and TRBJ2-2): EPEVTQTPSHQVTQMGQEVILRCVPISNHLYFYWYRQILGQKVEFLVSFYNNEISEKSEIFDDQFSVERPDGSNFTLKIRSTKLEDSAMYFCASSQENTGELFFGEGSRLTVL.

This clonotype was counted ten times or more. This rearrangement joins TRBV12-3 or TRBV12-4 to TRBJ1-1; D ambiguous. There are 14 residues in the CDR3. The V gene lost 5 bases and the J gene lost 2 bases, with 12 bases spanning the gap. The CDR3 DNA follows: TGTGCCAGCAGTCCCTCCAAAGGAAACACTGAAGCTTTCTTT. Amino acid sequence: CASSPSKGNTEAFF.

V and J are TRBV12-3 or TRBV12-4 and TRBJ2-3, with a weak D call TRBD2 (5 bases). Trimming pared 9 bases from V and 3 bases from J, leaving 16 bases between. This CDR3 is built from 14 residues. The CDR3 nucleotides read TGTGCCAGTAAACGCGGGCATGGGACAGATACGCAGTATTTT. Protein product: CASKRGHGTDTQYF.

The chain links TRBV20-1 to TRBJ2-3; D remains ambiguous. V dropped 5 bases and J dropped 2 bases, with 2 bases sitting between them. CDR1 and CDR2 from the germline V gene are DFQATT and SNEGSKA (reference sequence). The CDR3 covers 10 residues. CDR3 in amino acids: CSAYTDTQYF. CDR3 coding DNA: TGCAGTGCTTACACAGATACGCAGTATTTT.

In its sample, this clonotype was seen many times. The gene calls are TRBV24-1 and TRBJ1-1; possibly TRBD1 for D (5 bases). The CDR3 is 15 amino acids. Trimming stripped 4 bases from V and 0 bases from J, with 11 bases between. From germline, CDR1 is KGHDR and CDR2 SFDVKD. The CDR3 spells CATSDSGTLNTEAFF. In nucleotides, the CDR3 is TGTGCCACCAGTGACTCCGGGACTCTGAACACTGAAGCTTTCTTT.

This clonotype was counted at least ten times. The chain recombines TRBV7-6 with TRBJ2-3; perhaps TRBD1 as D (5 bases). The CDR3 sequence is 15 residues long. V was clipped by 5 bases and J by 1 base, with 13 bases between them. Germline CDR1 reads SGHVS; CDR2 reads FNYEAQ. In DNA, the CDR3 is TGTGCCAGCAGCCCCCAAGGGGTCGGCACAGATACGCAGTATTTT. Translation: CASSPQGVGTDTQYF.

Within the sample, this clonotype is large. The rearrangement links TRBV28 to TRBJ2-5; 10 bases are a match to TRBD1. The CDR3 has 16 amino acids. CDR1 and CDR2 (germline): MDHEN, SYDVKM. Trimming at V came to 5 bases and at J to 4 bases, leaving 10 bases not matched to a gene. The CDR3, as DNA: TGTGCCAGCAGTCCCTTAGACAGGGGGCGAGGAGAGACCCAGTACTTC. Translation: CASSPLDRGRGETQYF. Variable domain in full (rest from reference TRBV28 and TRBJ2-5): DVKVTQSSRYLVKRTGEKVFLECVQDMDHENMFWYRQDPGLGLRLIYFSYDVKMKEKGDIPEGYSVSREKKERFSLILESASTNQTSMYLCASSPLDRGRGETQYFGPGTRLLVL.

In its sample, this clonotype was seen many times. J is TRBJ2-7 and V is TRBV28; D is undetermined. The germline V gene has CDR1 MDHEN and CDR2 SYDVKM. The CDR3 runs 11 residues. The V and J ends lost 5 bases and 4 bases respectively, with 6 bases between them. This CDR3 is CASSRTYEQYF. CDR3 coding DNA: TGTGCCAGCAGTCGAACATACGAGCAGTACTTC. The full variable domain, rest sourced from reference TRBV28 and TRBJ2-7, is DVKVTQSSRYLVKRTGEKVFLECVQDMDHENMFWYRQDPGLGLRLIYFSYDVKMKEKGDIPEGYSVSREKKERFSLILESASTNQTSMYLCASSRTYEQYFGPGTRLTVT.

This clonotype was recorded many times. V and J are TRBV7-8 and TRBJ2-3; D is possibly TRBD1 (6 bases). V lost 5 bases, J lost 2 bases, and 23 bases lay in between. The CDR3 runs to 18 residues. The germline V gene encodes CDR1 SGHVS and CDR2 FQNEAQ. The CDR3 DNA is TGTGCCAGCAGCCATTGGACGGTCAGGGGAACCCACACAGATACGCAGTATTTT. Amino acids: CASSHWTVRGTHTDTQYF.

The V gene is TRBV29-1, the J gene TRBJ2-5, with D tentatively TRBD2 (6 bases). V was shortened by 3 bases and J by 2 bases, with 10 bases between the two germline ends. The CDR3 totals 13 residues. CDR1 is SQVTM and CDR2 is ANQGSEA in the germline V gene. DNA for the CDR3: TGCAGCGTTGATAAGGGGAGGCAAGAGACCCAGTACTTC. Translation: CSVDKGRQETQYF.

This clonotype has ten or more counts. The chain recombines TRBV3-1 with TRBJ2-1, with TRBD2 as a possible D gene (6 bases). This CDR3 is 15 amino acids long. Germline CDR1 reads LGHDT; CDR2 reads YNNKEL (reference sequence). V shed 6 bases and J shed 7 bases, with 19 bases lying between them. The CDR3 DNA follows: TGTGCCAGCAGTCCGGAGACTAGTCGAAGAAATGAGCAGTTCTTC. Translation: CASSPETSRRNEQFF.

The chain carries TRBV10-3 and TRBJ1-3; D call uncertain. With 0 bases removed from V and 7 bases from J, the gap between germline ends came to 10 bases. The germline CDR1 and CDR2 sequences are ENHRY and SYGVKD. The CDR3 is 14 residues long. CDR3 coding DNA: TGTGCCATCAGTGAGTCCCCCGGGCGTAACACCATATATTTT. It translates to CAISESPGRNTIYF.

The table lists this clonotype with many counts. The rearrangement uses TRBV9 and TRBJ2-5, with TRBD2 as a possible D gene (5 bases). CDR1 SGDLS and CDR2 YYNGEE come from the germline V gene. Trimming pared 2 bases from V and 0 bases from J, leaving 8 bases between. The CDR3 is made up of 14 amino acids. The CDR3 DNA sequence: TGTGCCAGCAGCGTGGGAGCTGACCAAGAGACCCAGTACTTC. Translated: CASSVGADQETQYF. Based on the CDR3 plus reference TRBV9 and TRBJ2-5, the full variable domain is DSGVTQTPKHLITATGQRVTLRCSPRSGDLSVYWYQQSLDQGLQFLIQYYNGEERAKGNILERFSAQQFPDLHSELNLSSLELGDSALYFCASSVGADQETQYFGPGTRLLVL.

This clonotype was observed at least ten times. The chain links TRBV7-9 to TRBJ1-6, with 8 nucleotides matching TRBD1. The CDR3 has 16 residues. Germline CDR1 reads SEHNR; CDR2 reads FQNEAQ (reference sequence). J was trimmed by 6 bases and V by 3 bases; bases with no gene match: 7. The CDR3 reads CASSFWTGHSNSPLHF. CDR3 nucleotide sequence: TGTGCCAGCAGCTTCTGGACAGGGCATAGTAATTCACCCCTCCACTTT.

This sequence joins TRBV2 and TRBJ2-5; D is ambiguous. The CDR3 runs to 12 residues. In germline, CDR1 is SNHLY, CDR2 FYNNEI. V lost 2 bases and J lost 6, with 7 bases in between. The CDR3 DNA is TGTGCCAGCAGTGAACTGGGGAAGACCCAGTACTTC. It is translated as CASSELGKTQYF.

The gene calls are TRBV29-1 and TRBJ1-1; 9 nucleotides line up with TRBD1. V shed 7 bases, J shed 3 bases, and the junction held 6 bases outside the gene matches. Germline values: CDR1 SQVTM, CDR2 ANQGSEA. The CDR3 is 13 amino acids. CDR3 nucleotides: TGCAGCGCCGCGACAGGGGGGGACACTGAAGCTTTCTTT. This encodes CSAATGGDTEAFF.

The chain couples TRBV3-1 to TRBJ2-3, with D perhaps matching TRBD1 (5 bases). V lost 7 bases and J 3 bases, leaving 14 bases between the germline ends. The germline CDR1 and CDR2 sequences are LGHDT and YNNKEL (reference sequence). The CDR3 sequence is 14 residues long. The CDR3: CASKGGRGTDTQYF. CDR3 nucleotides: TGTGCCAGCAAGGGCGGAAGGGGAACAGATACGCAGTATTTT.